The 26 T cell receptor beta chains given below trace back to one sample, sequenced in a study of early T cells in non-severe SARS-CoV-2 infection. TCRdb fed the 5' RACE reads into MiXCR, producing one record per CDR3 protein. The table lists about 70,000 distinct CDR3 sequences, around 10% of them singletons. Specimen: whole blood, collected at baseline. The origin of the receptors is an adult who was a healthcare worker with PCR-confirmed SARS-CoV-2 infection or an uninfected control (not recorded which). The donor label of this sample is uncertain.

This chain joins TRBV2 and TRBJ1-1; TRBD1 agrees at 8 bases. Germline-derived CDR1 and CDR2 are SNHLY and FYNNEI. V lost 8 bases, J lost 4 bases, and 12 bases stayed unmatched. The CDR3 spans 15 residues. The CDR3 DNA reads as TGTGCCAGCTTGACAGGGGCCTCACCGGGCACTGAAGCTTTCTTT. Residues: CASLTGASPGTEAFF.

The V gene is TRBV5-1, the J gene TRBJ2-5, with D perhaps matching TRBD1 or TRBD2 (6 bases each). Trimming shortened V by 6 bases and J by 4 bases, and 16 bases separated the two germline ends. Germline V gives CDR1 SGHRS, CDR2 YFSETQ. The CDR3 consists of 14 residues. CDR3 loop: CASKSLEGGETQYF. CDR3 bases: TGCGCCAGCAAGAGTCTCGAGGGGGGAGAGACCCAGTACTTC. The whole variable domain, remainder taken from reference TRBV5-1 and TRBJ2-5, is KAGVTQTPRYLIKTRGQQVTLSCSPISGHRSVSWYQQTPGQGLQFLFEYFSETQRNKGNFPGRFSGRQFSNSRSEMNVSTLELGDSALYLCASKSLEGGETQYFGPGTRLLVL.

In this sample, this clonotype turned up many times. The chain employs TRBV10-3 and TRBJ2-1; D not resolved. The CDR3 contains 12 residues. Germline CDR1 ENHRY, CDR2 SYGVKD. V was trimmed by 4 bases and J by 7 bases, leaving 8 bases between them. The DNA for the CDR3 is TGTGCCATCAGTGGGTTCAGGAATGAGCAGTTCTTC. Translated, it gives CAISGFRNEQFF.

This clonotype showed up just a few times. One end of the junction varies from germline; a read error may be responsible. The chain employs TRBV4-1 and TRBJ1-1; possible D gene TRBD1, 5 bases. Germline V gene lookup returns CDR1 MGHRA and CDR2 YSYEKL. The CDR3 loop spans 15 amino acids. CDR3 nucleotide sequence: TGCGCCAGCAGCCAATTCGGGGCCTTGAACACTGAAGTTTTCTTT. It is translated as CASSQFGALNTEVFF.

This clonotype was picked up many times. The chain couples TRBV7-2 to TRBJ2-1; D call uncertain. The CDR3 has 13 residues. The germline gives CDR1 SGHTA, CDR2 FQGNSA. The V gene lost 1 base and the J gene lost 4 bases, with 5 bases spanning the gap. This CDR3 is CASSLGAYNEQFF. DNA for the CDR3: TGTGCCAGCAGCTTAGGCGCTTACAATGAGCAGTTCTTC.

This clonotype was seen ten or more times. The rearrangement uses TRBV29-1 and TRBJ1-3; D call uncertain. Trimming removed 5 bases from V and 4 bases from J, with 12 bases in between. Germline values: CDR1 SQVTM, CDR2 ANQGSEA. CDR3 length: 13 amino acids. The CDR3 is CSVTITAGNTIYF. The CDR3 DNA follows: TGCAGCGTTACGATAACAGCCGGAAACACCATATATTTT. The full variable domain, with the rest looked up from reference TRBV29-1 and TRBJ1-3, is SAVISQKPSRDICQRGTSLTIQCQVDSQVTMMFWYRQQPGQSLTLIATANQGSEATYESGFVIDKFPISRPNLTFSTLTVSNMSPEDSSIYLCSVTITAGNTIYFGEGSWLTVV.

In this sample, this clonotype turned up many times. The V and J genes are TRBV6-5 and TRBJ2-7; TRBD1 aligns across 9 bases. The ends lost 7 bases at V and 6 bases at J; junction bases unmatched: 10. This CDR3 spans 14 amino acids. Germline CDR1 and CDR2: MNHEY and SVGAGI. CDR3: CASKLTGGIFEQYF. The CDR3 DNA follows: TGTGCCAGCAAACTGACAGGGGGGATTTTCGAGCAGTACTTC.

This clonotype was detected only a few times. The chain employs TRBV6-6 and TRBJ2-3, with D perhaps TRBD2 (6 bases). Germline CDR1 and CDR2: MNHNY and SVGAGI (reference sequence). This CDR3 comprises 12 residues. The germline V and J ends were trimmed by 8 bases and 4 bases, with 10 bases remaining between them. The CDR3, as DNA: TGTGCCAGCCGATCTAGCGCAGATACGCAGTATTTT. Translation gives CASRSSADTQYF.

This clonotype was picked up many times. The CDR3 here is CASSPSTSGRRNEQFF. CDR3 nucleotide sequence: TGTGCCAGCAGCCCAAGTACTAGCGGGAGGAGGAATGAGCAGTTCTTC. V usage is TRBV12-3 or TRBV12-4 and J usage is TRBJ2-1, with 12 bases identical to TRBD2. V shed 6 bases and J 7 bases; nucleotides not matched to a gene: 10. The CDR3 consists of 16 residues.

This clonotype was observed a handful of times. The CDR3 nucleotides are TGTGCCAGCAGTTACTCGAGAGGGAATGAAGCTTTCTTT. This codes for CASSYSRGNEAFF. This rearrangement joins TRBV6-5 to TRBJ1-1; D gene uncertain. CDR3 length equals 13 residues. Germline lookup yields CDR1 MNHEY and CDR2 SVGAGI. V lost 0 bases, J lost 7 bases, and 9 bases lay in between.

The genes are TRBV29-1 and TRBJ1-1; TRBD1 might be the D (6 bases). Germline V gene sequence: CDR1 SQVTM, CDR2 ANQGSEA. V was pared by 2 bases and J by 4 bases, with 14 bases between. CDR3 length equals 14 residues. The DNA for the CDR3 is TGCAGCGTTGAACTGGTAGCAGGGGCCACTGAAGCTTTCTTT. Its protein is CSVELVAGATEAFF.

The chain's CDR3 is CASSLVSTDTQYF. For the CDR3, the DNA is TGTGCCAGCAGTTTAGTTAGCACAGATACGCAGTATTTT. This sequence joins TRBV12-3 or TRBV12-4 and TRBJ2-3; D not certain. V shed 1 base and J shed 0 bases, with 2 bases lying between them. The CDR3 has 13 amino acids.

The rearrangement joins TRBV5-4 to TRBJ2-7; 7 bases line up with TRBD2. CDR3 size: 15 residues. Germline CDR1 is SGHNT and CDR2 is YYREEE (reference sequence). The V gene end was trimmed by 0 bases and the J gene end by 0 bases; junction bases not matched to a gene: 3. The CDR3 reads CASSLEAGSSYEQYF. CDR3 coding DNA: TGTGCCAGCAGCTTGGAAGCGGGGAGCTCCTACGAGCAGTACTTC. Looking up the rest from reference TRBV5-4 and TRBJ2-7 gives the full variable domain: ETGVTQSPTHLIKTRGQQVTLRCSSQSGHNTVSWYQQALGQGPQFIFQYYREEENGRGNFPPRFSGLQFPNYSSELNVNALELDDSALYLCASSLEAGSSYEQYFGPGTRLTVT.

The V gene is TRBV7-9, the J gene TRBJ2-5; TRBD2 matches 7 bases. Germline V gene sequence: CDR1 SEHNR, CDR2 FQNEAQ (reference sequence). The CDR3 runs to 16 residues. J was trimmed by 1 base and V by 4 bases; bases with no gene match: 9. The CDR3 region is CASSSYTGGTQETQYF. CDR3 in DNA: TGTGCCAGCAGCTCATATACGGGGGGTACCCAAGAGACCCAGTACTTC. Looking up the rest from reference TRBV7-9 and TRBJ2-5 gives the full variable domain: DTGVSQNPRHKITKRGQNVTFRCDPISEHNRLYWYRQTLGQGPEFLTYFQNEAQLEKSRLLSDRFSAERPKGSFSTLEIQRTEQGDSAMYLCASSSYTGGTQETQYFGPGTRLLVL.

The rearrangement links TRBV20-1 to TRBJ2-7, with 9 nucleotides matching TRBD1. Germline CDR1 is DFQATT and CDR2 is SNEGSKA (reference sequence). Trimming removed 0 bases from V and 5 bases from J; junction bases left unmatched: 8. This CDR3 spans 15 amino acids. The CDR3 region has the DNA TGCAGTGCTAGAGATGCCGGGACAGGGAGGGACGAGCAGTACTTC. Residues: CSARDAGTGRDEQYF.

The chain has TRBV6-6 and TRBJ1-2; D not resolved. The length of the CDR3 is 15 residues. CDR1 MNHNY and CDR2 SVGAGI come from the germline V gene (reference sequence). Trimming left V 4 bases short and J 2 bases short, with 14 bases between. The CDR3 DNA reads as TGTGCCAGCAGTTTTGAAAGCGGACTCAACTATGGCTACACCTTC. This translates into CASSFESGLNYGYTF.

There are a few counts of this clonotype. The gene calls are TRBV6-2 or TRBV6-3 and TRBJ2-7, with D perhaps matching TRBD2 (5 bases). The V end lost 6 bases, the J end lost 3 bases, and 15 bases lay between the germline ends. This CDR3 is built from 14 residues. CDR1 and CDR2 (germline): MNHEY, SVGEGT. The CDR3 DNA reads as TGTGCCAGCAGCCCCCGAGGGAGCTTCTACGAGCAGTACTTC. As protein: CASSPRGSFYEQYF.

This clonotype was observed many times. V usage is TRBV6-5 and J usage is TRBJ1-2; maybe TRBD1 (6 bases). This CDR3 is built from 15 residues. V was trimmed by 6 bases and J by 6 bases, leaving 20 bases between them. Germline V gives CDR1 MNHEY, CDR2 SVGAGI. The CDR3, as DNA: TGTGCCAGCAGGCCTTACCCGTGGGGGGGCCATGGCTACACCTTC. This sequence encodes CASRPYPWGGHGYTF.

This clonotype was detected many times. The chain joins TRBV20-1 to TRBJ2-3; no reliable D call. This CDR3 region has 13 residues. Germline values: CDR1 DFQATT, CDR2 SNEGSKA (reference sequence). Trimming shortened V by 6 bases and J by 4 bases, and 14 bases separated the two germline ends. As DNA, the CDR3 is TGCAGTGCAGAAGGGCCTTTAGCAGATACGCAGTATTTT. As protein: CSAEGPLADTQYF.

This clonotype has just a few counts. V usage is TRBV5-1 and J usage is TRBJ2-1; unclear D gene. V was trimmed by 5 bases and J by 1 base, leaving 10 bases between them. The CDR3 is 14 amino acids. Germline-derived CDR1 and CDR2 are SGHRS and YFSETQ. CDR3 coding DNA: TGCGCCAGCAGAGCAGACCCTTCCTACAATGAGCAGTTCTTC. Translating it yields CASRADPSYNEQFF.

This clonotype was counted many times. This chain connects TRBV1 to TRBJ2-5; the table calls TRBD2, which could not be checked here. TRBV1 is a documented pseudogene. CDR3 length equals 15 residues. CDR3 sequence: CTSSQVQREKETQYF. The DNA for the CDR3 is TGCACCAGCAGCCAGGTCCAGCGGGAGAAAGAGACCCAGTACTTC.

This clonotype was seen repeatedly, ten times or more. The chain recombines TRBV11-3 with TRBJ2-1, with unresolved D. The V gene's germline CDR1 is SGHNT and CDR2 YENEEA. With 5 bases removed from V and 6 bases from J, the gap between germline ends came to 11 bases. This CDR3 comprises 13 residues. CDR3 region: CASSLTSPNEQFF. The CDR3 bases are TGTGCCAGCAGCCTGACGTCCCCCAATGAGCAGTTCTTC.

This clonotype was seen repeatedly, ten times or more. The chain couples TRBV12-3 or TRBV12-4 to TRBJ1-4; D may be TRBD1 (6 bases). V lost 6 bases to trimming and J lost 10 bases, with 15 bases between them. The CDR3 covers 13 residues. The DNA of the CDR3 is TGTGCCAGCAGCGATACCAGGACAGCAAAACTGTTTTTT. Residues: CASSDTRTAKLFF.

This clonotype was recorded at least ten times. This chain uses TRBV27 with TRBJ1-5; D gene unclear. Trimming cost V 2 bases and J 4 bases, with 6 bases left between them. This CDR3 has 13 residues. Germline V gene lookup returns CDR1 MNHEY and CDR2 SMNVEV (reference sequence). The CDR3 coding sequence is TGTGCCAGCAGTTTAAACCGGAATCAGCCCCAGCATTTT. Translation: CASSLNRNQPQHF.

In its sample, this clonotype was seen a few times. The CDR3 loop reads CASRTGAWQTQYF. CDR3 bases: TGTGCCAGCAGAACAGGGGCCTGGCAGACCCAGTACTTC. The J gene is TRBJ2-5, the V gene TRBV7-2; 7 bases agree with TRBD1. This CDR3 has 13 amino acids. The germline V gene has CDR1 SGHTA and CDR2 FQGNSA. V lost 6 bases, J lost 6 bases, and 7 bases stayed unmatched.

The chain joins TRBV29-1 to TRBJ2-1, with 9 bases identical to TRBD2. V shed 7 bases, J shed 8 bases, and the junction held 12 bases outside the gene matches. The CDR3 extends over 14 amino acids. Germline V gene sequence: CDR1 SQVTM, CDR2 ANQGSEA. Here the CDR3 reads CSALMAGGLDEQFF. The CDR3 bases are TGCAGCGCCCTGATGGCGGGGGGGCTGGATGAGCAGTTCTTC.